These 25 T cell receptor beta chains share one sample of origin, sequenced in a study of cytomegalovirus exposure and HLA in healthy donors. Clones were sequenced by immunoSEQ multiplex PCR, and TCRdb holds only the in-frame ones, with some missing. The sample yields around 120,000 clones, around nine tenths seen once. The sequencing sample was made of PBMCs. These receptors came from a man in his late teens or twenties in good health and CMV-seropositive.

This clone was detected ten times or more. The chain employs TRBV4-2 and TRBJ2-7; the D is unclear. Trimming removed 0 bases at V and 0 bases at J, with 12 bases between. Germline CDR1 reads LGHNA; CDR2 reads YNFKEQ. The CDR3 totals 16 residues. DNA of the CDR3: TGTGCCAGCAGCCAAGATTGGCCAGAAGACTCCTACGAGCAGTACTTC. This codes for CASSQDWPEDSYEQYF.

The rearrangement links TRBV18 to TRBJ1-6; 10 positions match TRBD1. From germline, CDR1 is KGHSH and CDR2 LQKENI. The trim removed 4 bases at V and 8 bases at J, leaving 5 bases unmatched. This CDR3 contains 15 residues. The CDR3 sequence: CASSQDRGIHSPLHF. The CDR3 DNA is TGTGCCAGCTCACAGGACAGGGGGATTCATTCACCCCTCCACTTT. Drawing the rest from reference TRBV18 and TRBJ1-6, the complete variable domain is NAGVMQNPRHLVRRRGQEARLRCSPMKGHSHVYWYRQLPEEGLKFMVYLQKENIIDESGMPKERFSAEFPKEGPSILRIQQVVRGDSAAYFCASSQDRGIHSPLHFGNGTRLTVT.

This chain links TRBV7-9 with TRBJ2-5; 11 nucleotides match TRBD2. Germline assignment: CDR1 SEHNR and CDR2 FQNEAQ (reference sequence). The ends lost 5 bases at V and 3 bases at J; junction bases unmatched: 2. The CDR3 runs to 14 residues. The CDR3 spells CASSLTSGEETQYF. CDR3 DNA sequence: TGTGCCAGCAGCCTGACTAGCGGGGAAGAGACCCAGTACTTC. The full variable domain, completed using reference TRBV7-9 and TRBJ2-5, is DTGVSQNPRHKITKRGQNVTFRCDPISEHNRLYWYRQTLGQGPEFLTYFQNEAQLEKSRLLSDRFSAERPKGSFSTLEIQRTEQGDSAMYLCASSLTSGEETQYFGPGTRLLVL.

In this sample, this clone turned up many times. V usage is TRBV6-4 and J usage is TRBJ2-3; TRBD1 matches at 10 bases. V lost 5 bases, J lost 4 bases, and 6 bases stayed unmatched. There are 15 residues in the CDR3. Germline V gene lookup returns CDR1 MRHNA and CDR2 SNTAGT. CDR3 in amino acids: CASSTGQGNADTQYF. Here the CDR3 DNA reads TGTGCCAGCAGTACGGGACAGGGGAATGCAGATACGCAGTATTTT.

This chain links TRBV5-1 with TRBJ2-1; TRBD1 agrees at 9 bases. CDR3 size: 18 residues. Germline CDR1 SGHRS, CDR2 YFSETQ. V lost 0 bases and J lost 8; bases outside the gene matches: 15. CDR3: CASSLANSGTGIKDEQFF. The CDR3 nucleotides read TGCGCCAGCAGCTTGGCCAATTCCGGGACAGGGATTAAAGATGAGCAGTTCTTC. Supplemented by reference TRBV5-1 and TRBJ2-1, the full variable domain reads KAGVTQTPRYLIKTRGQQVTLSCSPISGHRSVSWYQQTPGQGLQFLFEYFSETQRNKGNFPGRFSGRQFSNSRSEMNVSTLELGDSALYLCASSLANSGTGIKDEQFFGPGTRLTVL.

V and J are TRBV6-5 and TRBJ2-1, with TRBD2 matching over 8 bases. Per the germline V gene, CDR1 is MNHEY and CDR2 is SVGAGI. The CDR3 is made up of 15 amino acids. V lost 6 bases to trimming and J lost 0 bases; unmatched junction nucleotides: 4. CDR3 amino acids: CASSPRGGSYNEQFF. In DNA form, the CDR3 reads TGTGCCAGCAGCCCCCGGGGGGGCTCCTACAATGAGCAGTTCTTC.

The rearrangement links TRBV6-6 to TRBJ2-7; D is uncertain. CDR3 length: 13 amino acids. Germline V gene data show CDR1 as MNHNY and CDR2 as SVGAGI (reference sequence). With 0 bases removed from V and 4 bases from J, the gap between germline ends came to 7 bases. CDR3 coding DNA: TGTGCCAGCAGTTACTCAACTCCTTACGAGCAGTACTTC. Protein: CASSYSTPYEQYF.

V gene TRBV27 combines with J gene TRBJ1-2, with D possibly being TRBD1 (6 bases). The CDR3 has 15 amino acids. V was shortened by 2 bases and J by 1 base, with 11 bases between the two germline ends. Looked up from germline, CDR1 is MNHEY and CDR2 is SMNVEV (reference sequence). The DNA for the CDR3 is TGTGCCAGCAGTTTAGACCCGGACAGTAACTATGGCTACACCTTC. It is translated as CASSLDPDSNYGYTF.

The V and J genes are TRBV19 and TRBJ2-7; 10 positions agree with TRBD2. The V gene's germline CDR1 is LNHDA and CDR2 SQIVND (reference sequence). V gave up 3 bases and J gave up 3 bases; unmatched junction bases: 5. This CDR3 region has 15 residues. CDR3 DNA sequence: TGTGCCAGTAGTATTACTCTAGCGGGGGTCTACGAGCAGTACTTC. This gives the protein CASSITLAGVYEQYF.

This clone was seen a few times. Other DNA sequences in the same sample also yield this CDR3. The rearrangement uses TRBV5-4 and TRBJ2-7, with 11 bases that match TRBD1. This CDR3 region has 14 residues. Germline-derived CDR1 and CDR2 are SGHNT and YYREEE (reference sequence). J was trimmed by 3 bases and V by 4 bases; bases with no gene match: 3. Here the CDR3 reads CASSPGTGGYEQYF. The CDR3 coding sequence is TGTGCCAGCAGCCCCGGGACAGGGGGCTACGAGCAGTACTTC.

Note on this clone: This CDR3 is also generated by other DNA sequences in the sample. The genes are TRBV18 and TRBJ2-3, with 8 bases identical to TRBD2. After removal of 6 bases from V and 2 bases from J, the junction contained 4 bases not matched to a gene. Per the germline V gene, CDR1 is KGHSH and CDR2 is LQKENI. This CDR3 has 14 residues. Written as DNA, the CDR3 is TGTGCCAGCTCGCCCGGGGGGGCCACAGATACGCAGTATTTT. Amino acid sequence: CASSPGGATDTQYF. The whole variable domain, filled in from reference TRBV18 and TRBJ2-3, reads NAGVMQNPRHLVRRRGQEARLRCSPMKGHSHVYWYRQLPEEGLKFMVYLQKENIIDESGMPKERFSAEFPKEGPSILRIQQVVRGDSAAYFCASSPGGATDTQYFGPGTRLTVL.

The chain combines TRBV11-2 with TRBJ2-2, with 9 bases fitting TRBD1. The CDR3 runs 17 residues. CDR1 and CDR2 (germline): SGHAT, FQNNGV. V was pared by 2 bases and J by 3 bases, with 7 bases of the junction left unmatched. This CDR3 is CASSLFLTGGHTGELFF. The CDR3 nucleotides read TGTGCCAGCAGCTTATTTCTCACAGGGGGCCACACCGGGGAGCTGTTTTTT.

This chain connects TRBV5-1 to TRBJ2-5; D is perhaps TRBD1 (8 bases). V was shortened by 3 bases and J by 3 bases, with 15 bases between the two germline ends. CDR1 is SGHRS, CDR2 YFSETQ, per germline. The CDR3 consists of 15 residues. The CDR3 nucleotides are TGCGCCAGCAGCTCGGACAGGGAGGGCGAAGAGACCCAGTACTTC. Translation gives CASSSDREGEETQYF.

The chain couples TRBV10-2 to TRBJ2-3; D ambiguous. CDR3 size: 12 residues. In germline, CDR1 is WSHSY, CDR2 SAAADI. V was clipped by 4 bases and J by 2 bases, with 4 bases between them. The CDR3 coding sequence is TGCGCCAGCAGTGGACTCACAGATACGCAGTATTTT. Protein sequence: CASSGLTDTQYF.

This chain links TRBV4-2 with TRBJ2-1, with TRBD1 identical over 10 bases. This CDR3 has 16 amino acids. The V segment lost 0 bases and the J segment 7 bases; nucleotides outside the gene matches: 6. CDR1 is LGHNA and CDR2 is YNFKEQ in the germline V gene. The CDR3 DNA is TGTGCCAGCAGCCAAGATTTGGGACAGGGGCCGAATGAGCAGTTCTTC. Residues: CASSQDLGQGPNEQFF.

The chain combines TRBV5-6 with TRBJ2-3; D might be TRBD2 (5 bases). From germline, CDR1 is SGHDT and CDR2 YYEEEE. This CDR3 region has 16 residues. The ends were cut back, 1 base at V and 0 bases at J, with 12 bases in the middle. This CDR3 reads CASSLPLRTSTDTQYF. The DNA for the CDR3 is TGTGCCAGCAGCTTGCCTTTGCGGACTAGCACAGATACGCAGTATTTT.

V usage is TRBV6-6 and J usage is TRBJ2-5; 7 bases line up with TRBD1. The CDR3 covers 15 residues. Trimming removed 4 bases from V and 5 bases from J; junction bases left unmatched: 10. Germline assignment: CDR1 MNHNY and CDR2 SVGAGI (reference sequence). This CDR3 reads CASSFGQAKRETQYF. CDR3 coding DNA: TGTGCCAGCAGTTTCGGACAGGCCAAAAGGGAGACCCAGTACTTC.

This chain joins TRBV2 and TRBJ2-1, with D unclear. Deletions cut 5 bases from V and 3 bases from J, with 14 bases between. This CDR3 is 15 amino acids long. Germline assignment: CDR1 SNHLY and CDR2 FYNNEI. The CDR3 region is CASSTGGLSYNEQFF. The CDR3 DNA follows: TGTGCCAGCAGTACGGGTGGGTTAAGCTACAATGAGCAGTTCTTC.

This clone was seen only once. The chain couples TRBV4-1 to TRBJ1-3; D might be TRBD1 (6 bases). V lost 5 bases and J lost 2, with 19 bases in between. This CDR3 has 17 residues. CDR1 is MGHRA, CDR2 YSYEKL, per germline. In DNA form, the CDR3 reads TGCGCCAGCAGCTCCGTGGGGGCAGGGCATACTGGAAACACCATATATTTT. Translating gives CASSSVGAGHTGNTIYF.

This rearrangement joins TRBV4-1 to TRBJ2-7, with 9 bases matching TRBD1. V lost 4 bases to trimming and J lost 3 bases; unmatched junction nucleotides: 7. The germline V gene encodes CDR1 MGHRA and CDR2 YSYEKL. The CDR3 totals 15 residues. The CDR3 sequence: CASSLTGTGSYEQYF. CDR3 DNA sequence: TGCGCCAGCAGCCTAACCGGGACAGGGAGCTACGAGCAGTACTTC.

DNA of the CDR3: TGTGCCAGCAGCCAGGGACAGGATCAGCCCCAGCATTTT. It specifies CASSQGQDQPQHF. The gene calls are TRBV7-2 and TRBJ1-5; TRBD1 agrees at 8 bases. Germline V gene data show CDR1 as SGHTA and CDR2 as FQGNSA. V lost 5 bases to trimming and J lost 5 bases; unmatched junction nucleotides: 2. The CDR3 loop spans 13 amino acids. The full variable domain, completed using reference TRBV7-2 and TRBJ1-5, is GAGVSQSPSNKVTEKGKDVELRCDPISGHTALYWYRQSLGQGLEFLIYFQGNSAPDKSGLPSDRFSAERTGGSVSTLTIQRTQQEDSAVYLCASSQGQDQPQHFGDGTRLSIL.

The chain is built from TRBV6-5 and TRBJ2-5; the D gene is possibly TRBD1 (5 bases). The V and J ends lost 6 bases and 5 bases respectively, with 7 bases between them. This CDR3 is 11 amino acids long. Per the germline V gene, CDR1 is MNHEY and CDR2 is SVGAGI. This CDR3 reads CASRNRETQYF. CDR3 sequence (DNA): TGTGCCAGCAGGAACAGGGAGACCCAGTACTTC.

The rearrangement uses TRBV19 and TRBJ2-2; 9 nucleotides line up with TRBD2. The length of the CDR3 is 16 residues. V lost 3 bases, J lost 6 bases, and 8 bases stayed unmatched. The germline CDR1 and CDR2 sequences are LNHDA and SQIVND (reference sequence). As DNA, the CDR3 is TGTGCCAGTAGTATGAGCGGACTAGCGTACCCCGGGGAGCTGTTTTTT. Translation: CASSMSGLAYPGELFF.

Only one count was recorded for this clone. The chain employs TRBV7-2 and TRBJ2-5; 10 nucleotides align to TRBD1. The length of the CDR3 is 18 residues. Germline CDR1 reads SGHTA; CDR2 reads FQGNSA. V trimming: 5 bases; J trimming: 6 bases; junction bases outside the gene matches: 18. CDR3: CASSPNPSPGQGTKTQYF. The CDR3 DNA follows: TGTGCCAGCAGCCCGAACCCCAGCCCGGGACAGGGGACGAAGACCCAGTACTTC.

This clone was seen once. J is TRBJ1-2 and V is TRBV2; possibly TRBD1 for D (5 bases). This CDR3 is 14 amino acids long. CDR1 and CDR2 (germline): SNHLY, FYNNEI. V lost 2 bases and J lost 6, with 13 bases in between. The CDR3 coding sequence is TGTGCCAGCAGTGAAATTATGGCAGGGAATGGCTACACCTTC. Its translation is CASSEIMAGNGYTF. The full variable domain, with the rest looked up from reference TRBV2 and TRBJ1-2, is EPEVTQTPSHQVTQMGQEVILRCVPISNHLYFYWYRQILGQKVEFLVSFYNNEISEKSEIFDDQFSVERPDGSNFTLKIRSTKLEDSAMYFCASSEIMAGNGYTFGSGTRLTVV.